This T cell receptor beta chain emerged from a study of blood T cell repertoires in COVID-19. The CDR3 is 15 amino acids. Germline values: CDR1 MNHEY, CDR2 SVGAGI. The V and J ends lost 3 bases and 3 bases respectively, with 15 bases between them. Sequenced by immunoSEQ multiplex PCR; TCRdb stores in-frame clones only, minus some. The sample records nearly 350,000 clones, about nine tenths being singletons. This TCR derives from a woman in her seventies with COVID-19, enrolled during active disease. The rearrangement uses TRBV6-5 and TRBJ2-7; D is unclear. The sample comprised peripheral blood. DNA of the CDR3: TGTGCCAGCAGTTATGGGCAGGCGTCAGACTACGAGCAGTACTTC. It codes for CASSYGQASDYEQYF.